This T cell receptor beta chain was obtained from a study of T cells in Graves' hyperthyroidism and ophthalmopathy. Study results and caveats: Blood also carried most thyroid clonotypes expanded above 0.001.

In patients aged 18 to 65, hyperthyroidism was newly diagnosed, with duration under 2 months. In making diagnoses, clinical symptoms, serum thyroxine and TRAb, thyroid ultrasound and orbital computed tomography were all used. Amplification of TCR beta CDR3 regions was performed using RNA transcripts as template. The primer set for the first-round RT-PCR of the TCR CDR3 was HTBI. TCRdb independently ran MiXCR on the multiplex PCR reads; one entry per CDR3 protein. Here the sample spans 690,000 or so distinct CDR3 sequences, about 17% being singletons. Germline assignment: CDR1 DFQATT and CDR2 SNEGSKA (reference sequence). Unmatched junction bases numbered 8, after V lost 2 bases and J lost 6 bases. The CDR3 is 16 residues long. Comments on this clonotype: Its antigen remains unidentified.

This sequence was found in a woman between 45 and 65 years old with Graves' hyperthyroidism that later progressed to Graves' ophthalmopathy. V gene TRBV20-1 combines with J gene TRBJ2-1, with 12 bases lining up with TRBD2. The sample taken for sequencing was blood. Here the CDR3 reads CSARLAGGRSVNEQFF. CDR3 sequence (DNA): TGCAGTGCTAGACTAGCGGGGGGGAGGTCGGTCAATGAGCAGTTCTTC.